This T cell receptor (beta chain) originates from a study of control samples from healthy donors and cancer patients. The CDR3 length is 13 residues. The V gene end was trimmed by 3 bases and the J gene end by 15 bases; junction bases not matched to a gene: 9. Germline CDR1 is LNHDA and CDR2 is SQIVND (reference sequence). Clones were read by immunoSEQ multiplex PCR, and TCRdb kept only the in-frame ones, dropping some. The sample includes 150,000 to 190,000 clones, about 93% of them seen just once. This receptor was obtained from a man aged 45 to 65 in good health. Sequences were obtained from blood. This chain joins TRBV19 and TRBJ2-1; 9 nucleotides line up with TRBD2. The CDR3 here is CASSIGTSGLPFF. The CDR3 DNA follows: TGTGCCAGTAGTATTGGAACTAGCGGGCTACCGTTCTTC.